The 9 T cell receptor beta chains listed next were all sequenced from one sample in a study of shared clonotypes between healthy human individuals. Here immunoSEQ multiplex PCR was the method, and the copy in TCRdb shows in-frame clones only, minus some. The sample lists about 1,800,000 clones; about 95% were seen once. The naive CD8 subset, CD45RO-negative cells positively selected for CCR7, excluded terminally differentiated effector memory CD45RA+ cells. The material sequenced was naive CD8+ T cells sorted from blood. The receptors were gathered from a man between 18 and 29 years old in good health.

The chain is built from TRBV27 and TRBJ2-1; D is uncertain. V was pared by 3 bases and J by 8 bases, with 11 bases between. Germline V gene sequence: CDR1 MNHEY, CDR2 SMNVEV (reference sequence). The CDR3 contains 13 residues. The CDR3 spells CASSLPLAHEQFF. In nucleotides, the CDR3 is TGTGCCAGCAGTTTGCCCCTTGCCCATGAGCAGTTCTTC.

This clone was seen a single time. The gene calls are TRBV5-1 and TRBJ2-7; 10 bases align to TRBD2. Germline V gives CDR1 SGHRS, CDR2 YFSETQ. The CDR3 spans 14 residues. Losses at the gene ends were 4 bases for V and 2 bases for J; bases not matched to a gene: 3. The CDR3 DNA follows: TGCGCCAGCAGCCCAGCGGGAGGGGCCTACGAGCAGTACTTC. This encodes CASSPAGGAYEQYF.

This clone has just a few counts. The V gene is TRBV30, the J gene TRBJ1-5; no clear D. Germline V gene sequence: CDR1 GTSNPN, CDR2 SVGIG (reference sequence). Deletions cut 3 bases from V and 3 bases from J, with 12 bases between. CDR3 length: 14 amino acids. The CDR3 DNA reads TGTGCCTGGAGCTTGGACGGCCCCAATCAGCCCCAGCATTTT. It translates to CAWSLDGPNQPQHF.

The gene calls are TRBV4-3 and TRBJ2-3; 7 bases agree with TRBD2. Germline V gives CDR1 LGHNA, CDR2 YSLEER. This CDR3 has 16 amino acids. V lost 0 bases to trimming and J lost 0 bases; unmatched junction nucleotides: 3. The CDR3 region is CASSQDRGGSTDTQYF. CDR3 bases: TGCGCCAGCAGCCAAGATCGCGGGGGTAGCACAGATACGCAGTATTTT.

This chain uses TRBV7-9 with TRBJ2-5, with D unclear. Trimming removed 5 bases at V and 3 bases at J, with 19 bases between. From germline, CDR1 is SEHNR and CDR2 FQNEAQ (reference sequence). This CDR3 contains 16 residues. The CDR3 coding sequence is TGTGCCAGCAGCCCCGTGGCGGTGTTGGGAAAAGAGACCCAGTACTTC. Its protein is CASSPVAVLGKETQYF.

The V call is TRBV28, the J call TRBJ2-7, with D perhaps TRBD1 (6 bases). The CDR3 spans 16 residues. The germline CDR1 and CDR2 sequences are MDHEN and SYDVKM. V was pared by 3 bases and J by 2 bases, with 17 bases between. The CDR3, as DNA: TGTGCCAGCAGTTTGGGGGTGGGGGCGACCCCCTACGAGCAGTACTTC. This encodes CASSLGVGATPYEQYF.

The chain uses TRBV19 and TRBJ1-5; D perhaps matches TRBD1 (6 bases). The germline V and J ends were trimmed by 5 bases and 5 bases, with 16 bases remaining between them. The germline CDR1 and CDR2 sequences are LNHDA and SQIVND (reference sequence). CDR3 length equals 15 residues. CDR3 loop: CASSEQGAGDQPQHF. The CDR3 DNA reads as TGTGCCAGTAGTGAACAGGGAGCCGGGGATCAGCCCCAGCATTTT.

The chain uses TRBV4-2 and TRBJ2-7, with 10 bases fitting TRBD1. The CDR3 is 14 amino acids. Germline CDR1 reads LGHNA; CDR2 reads YNFKEQ. With 4 bases clipped from V and 6 bases from J, the junction kept 6 bases outside the gene matches. The CDR3 spells CASSRTGGEVEQYF. The CDR3 coding sequence is TGTGCCAGCAGCCGGACAGGGGGGGAGGTCGAGCAGTACTTC.

The count of this clone is one. The chain recombines TRBV30 with TRBJ1-1; 10 bases agree with TRBD1. Germline V gene data show CDR1 as GTSNPN and CDR2 as SVGIG (reference sequence). Unmatched junction bases numbered 1, after V lost 5 bases and J lost 1 base. This CDR3 contains 13 residues. CDR3 loop: CAWGQGGNTEAFF. In nucleotides, the CDR3 is TGTGCCTGGGGACAGGGGGGGAACACTGAAGCTTTCTTT.